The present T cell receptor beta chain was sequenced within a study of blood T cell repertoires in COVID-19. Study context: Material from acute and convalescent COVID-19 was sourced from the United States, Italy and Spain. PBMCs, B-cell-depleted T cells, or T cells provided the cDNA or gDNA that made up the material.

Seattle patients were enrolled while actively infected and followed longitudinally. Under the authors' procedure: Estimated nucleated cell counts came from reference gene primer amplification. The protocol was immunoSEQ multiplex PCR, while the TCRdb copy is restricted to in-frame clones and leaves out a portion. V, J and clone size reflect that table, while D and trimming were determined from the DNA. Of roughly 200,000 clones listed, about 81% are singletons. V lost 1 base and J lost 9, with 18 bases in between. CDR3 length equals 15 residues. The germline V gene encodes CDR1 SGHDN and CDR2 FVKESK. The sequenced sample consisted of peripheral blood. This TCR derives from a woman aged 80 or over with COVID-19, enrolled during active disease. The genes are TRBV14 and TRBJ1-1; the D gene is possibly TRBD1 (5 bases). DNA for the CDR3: TGTGCCAGCAGCCAAGGTTCAGGGCCCGCTATTAAAGCTTTCTTT. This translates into CASSQGSGPAIKAFF. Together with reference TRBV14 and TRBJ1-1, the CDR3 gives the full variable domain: EAGVTQFPSHSVIEKGQTVTLRCDPISGHDNLYWYRRVMGKEIKFLLHFVKESKQDESGMPNNRFLAERTGGTYSTLKVQPAELEDSGVYFCASSQGSGPAIKAFFGQGTRLTVV.